The 30 T cell receptor beta chains given below trace back to one sample, sequenced in a study of blood T cell repertoires in COVID-19. Profiled with immunoSEQ multiplex PCR; TCRdb holds only in-frame clones, not every one. The sample has 220,000 or so clones; about 85% are singletons. What was sequenced was peripheral blood. These receptor sequences come from a man aged 45-65 years who had recovered from COVID-19.

J is TRBJ2-1 and V is TRBV2, with 8 positions matching TRBD2. The V and J ends lost 3 bases and 0 bases, in that order; junction bases with no gene match: 7. The length of the CDR3 is 17 residues. Germline V gene sequence: CDR1 SNHLY, CDR2 FYNNEI. CDR3: CASSDVGLASSYNEQFF. In DNA form, the CDR3 reads TGTGCCAGCAGTGACGTAGGACTAGCCTCCTCCTACAATGAGCAGTTCTTC.

The table lists this clone with a few counts. The V gene is TRBV7-6, the J gene TRBJ2-1, with a tentative D call TRBD2 (5 bases). The V gene's germline CDR1 is SGHVS and CDR2 FNYEAQ. V shed 0 bases and J shed 0 bases, with 6 bases lying between them. The CDR3 is made up of 15 amino acids. This chain's CDR3 is CASSLAGASYNEQFF. DNA of the CDR3: TGTGCCAGCAGCTTAGCGGGAGCCTCCTACAATGAGCAGTTCTTC.

The chain combines TRBV19 with TRBJ1-2; D unresolved. CDR3 length equals 13 residues. The germline gives CDR1 LNHDA, CDR2 SQIVND (reference sequence). Trimming removed 5 bases at V and 3 bases at J, with 10 bases between. The CDR3: CASSPWEDYGYTF. CDR3 DNA sequence: TGTGCCAGTAGTCCTTGGGAGGACTATGGCTACACCTTC.

V is TRBV27 and J is TRBJ2-1; 12 bases fit TRBD2. The V gene's germline CDR1 is MNHEY and CDR2 SMNVEV (reference sequence). The CDR3 contains 14 residues. Unmatched junction bases numbered 5, after V lost 5 bases and J lost 9 bases. The CDR3 DNA is TGTGCCAGCAGTCGGACTAGCGGGATTAGTGAGCAGTTCTTC. It translates to CASSRTSGISEQFF.

The CDR3 sequence is CASSTKRNTEAFF. CDR3 nucleotides: TGTGCCAGTAGTACTAAAAGGAACACTGAAGCTTTCTTT. The genes are TRBV19 and TRBJ1-1, with no clear D. Germline CDR1 and CDR2: LNHDA and SQIVND (reference sequence). V was trimmed by 4 bases and J by 1 base, leaving 7 bases between them. The CDR3 covers 13 residues.

J is TRBJ2-7 and V is TRBV7-8, with D possibly matching TRBD2 (5 bases). Germline CDR1 SGHVS, CDR2 FQNEAQ. Trimming cost V 0 bases and J 2 bases, with 14 bases left between them. This CDR3 region has 16 residues. The CDR3 DNA reads TGTGCCAGCAGCTTAGCGCGGGCAGGTCGGACCTACGAGCAGTACTTC. This encodes CASSLARAGRTYEQYF.

This clone was counted a single time. The chain has TRBV6-1 and TRBJ1-5; TRBD1 might be the D (6 bases). Germline lookup yields CDR1 MNHNS and CDR2 SASEGT. This CDR3 spans 17 amino acids. V lost 4 bases, J lost 1 base, and 17 bases lay in between. The CDR3 region has the DNA TGTGCCAGCAGTGTTTCCCGGCAGGGGATGAGCAATCAGCCCCAGCATTTT. Amino acid sequence: CASSVSRQGMSNQPQHF.

CDR3 DNA: TGCGCCAGCAGCCCGACAGGCCCCATTGGTATCCCCAATGAGCAGTTCTTC. Its translation: CASSPTGPIGIPNEQFF. The gene calls are TRBV10-1 and TRBJ2-1; a possible D gene is TRBD1 (6 bases). CDR1 WNHNN and CDR2 SYGVQD come from the germline V gene (reference sequence). The CDR3 is 17 amino acids. Trimming took 6 bases from V and 6 from J, leaving 24 bases between them.

CDR3 protein: CASSLAGTAPYNEQFF. In DNA, the CDR3 is TGTGCCAGCAGTTTAGCCGGGACTGCTCCCTACAATGAGCAGTTCTTC. The chain recombines TRBV27 with TRBJ2-1; TRBD2 is a possible D gene (6 bases). Per germline, CDR1 MNHEY and CDR2 SMNVEV (reference sequence). The CDR3 consists of 16 residues. Trimming removed 2 bases at V and 2 bases at J, with 13 bases between.

The J gene is TRBJ2-7, the V gene TRBV6-5, with D uncertain. V was pared by 6 bases and J by 1 base, with 13 bases between. From germline, CDR1 is MNHEY and CDR2 SVGAGI. This CDR3 spans 14 amino acids. CDR3 nucleotides: TGTGCCAGCAGCGGGTGGAGTGATTCCTACGAGCAGTACTTC. This codes for CASSGWSDSYEQYF.

The gene calls are TRBV30 and TRBJ1-6; TRBD1 matches at 9 bases. V lost 0 bases to trimming and J lost 10 bases; unmatched junction nucleotides: 4. The CDR3 is made up of 14 amino acids. Germline V gives CDR1 GTSNPN, CDR2 SVGIG (reference sequence). The CDR3 coding sequence is TGTGCCTGGAGTGTGGGACAGGGTATCTCACCCCTCCACTTT. Translation gives CAWSVGQGISPLHF.

The chain carries TRBV21-1 and TRBJ1-3; TRBD1 is taken as the D call from the table, unchecked against the DNA. TRBV21-1 corresponds to a pseudogene. This CDR3 contains 16 residues. The CDR3 loop reads CASSGRDRSSGNTIYF. For the CDR3, the DNA is TGTGCCAGCAGCGGGCGGGACAGGAGCTCTGGAAACACCATATATTTT.

The CDR3 coding sequence is TGTGCCAGCAGTCTGACGGGACAGGGATATGGCTACACCTTC. Protein product: CASSLTGQGYGYTF. V usage is TRBV6-4 and J usage is TRBJ1-2; 9 bases are a match to TRBD1. V was clipped by 5 bases and J by 5 bases; unmatched bases: 6. The length of the CDR3 is 14 residues. Germline V gene lookup returns CDR1 MRHNA and CDR2 SNTAGT.

The chain couples TRBV10-3 to TRBJ2-7; 11 bases agree with TRBD2. The CDR3 runs to 15 residues. Germline V gene sequence: CDR1 ENHRY, CDR2 SYGVKD. The V gene end was trimmed by 6 bases and the J gene end by 3 bases; junction bases not matched to a gene: 7. The CDR3 sequence is CAIRGATSGIYEQYF. The CDR3 bases are TGTGCCATCAGGGGGGCGACTAGCGGGATCTACGAGCAGTACTTC.

The rearrangement uses TRBV4-2 and TRBJ2-7; 8 nucleotides agree with TRBD2. The ends lost 1 base at V and 5 bases at J; junction bases unmatched: 4. Germline CDR1 is LGHNA and CDR2 is YNFKEQ. The length of the CDR3 is 14 residues. The CDR3 DNA sequence: TGTGCCAGCAGCCAAGTCCCGACTAGCGACGAGCAGTACTTC. It yields the protein CASSQVPTSDEQYF.

The chain has TRBV15 and TRBJ1-5, with D possibly TRBD1 on 5 matching bases. Germline V gene data show CDR1 as LNHNV and CDR2 as YYDKDF (reference sequence). Trimming removed 3 bases from V and 0 bases from J, with 18 bases in between. This CDR3 contains 18 residues. CDR3 nucleotides: TGTGCCACCAGCAGCAAACAGGTCGGAATATATAGCAATCAGCCCCAGCATTTT. Protein product: CATSSKQVGIYSNQPQHF.

This clone was seen once. The chain's CDR3 is CASSMRAGGGRSSYNEQFF. As DNA, the CDR3 is TGTGCCAGTAGTATGAGAGCGGGAGGAGGGAGGAGCTCCTACAATGAGCAGTTCTTC. V and J are TRBV19 and TRBJ2-1, with 9 bases lining up with TRBD2. The CDR3 totals 19 residues. CDR1 is LNHDA, CDR2 SQIVND, per germline (reference sequence). The V segment lost 3 bases and the J segment 0 bases; nucleotides outside the gene matches: 12.

This rearrangement joins TRBV5-1 to TRBJ2-5, with D tentatively TRBD1 (6 bases). Deletions cut 4 bases from V and 1 base from J, with 8 bases between. CDR3 size: 13 residues. CDR1 and CDR2 (germline): SGHRS, YFSETQ. CDR3 in DNA: TGCGCCAGCAGCACGACAGGCCAAGAGACCCAGTACTTC. This gives the protein CASSTTGQETQYF.

The chain couples TRBV18 to TRBJ2-7; 10 bases align to TRBD2. The junction had 7 bases not matched to a gene; V was cut back by 2 bases and J by 6 bases. Per the germline V gene, CDR1 is KGHSH and CDR2 is LQKENI. This CDR3 contains 15 residues. The CDR3 nucleotides read TGTGCCAGCTCACCATTTGCTAGCGGGAGTGTCGAGCAGTACTTC. This encodes CASSPFASGSVEQYF.

The V call is TRBV29-1, the J call TRBJ2-3, with D possibly being TRBD1 (5 bases). Trimming cost V 6 bases and J 4 bases, with 17 bases left between them. Germline lookup yields CDR1 SQVTM and CDR2 ANQGSEA. The CDR3 runs to 14 residues. CDR3 protein: CSVPLPQGADTQYF. The CDR3 DNA sequence: TGCAGCGTCCCCTTACCTCAGGGCGCAGATACGCAGTATTTT.

The V gene is TRBV19, the J gene TRBJ1-1, with D unresolved. Germline V gene data show CDR1 as LNHDA and CDR2 as SQIVND (reference sequence). The CDR3 has 15 residues. V lost 1 base and J lost 5, with 14 bases in between. CDR3 region: CASSIGGSYVTEAFF. CDR3 nucleotide sequence: TGTGCCAGTAGTATAGGTGGCAGTTATGTGACTGAAGCTTTCTTT. Full variable domain (rest looked up from reference TRBV19 and TRBJ1-1): DGGITQSPKYLFRKEGQNVTLSCEQNLNHDAMYWYRQDPGQGLRLIYYSQIVNDFQKGDIAEGYSVSREKKESFPLTVTSAQKNPTAFYLCASSIGGSYVTEAFFGQGTRLTVV.

The rearrangement uses TRBV2 and TRBJ1-5, with a weak D call TRBD1 (5 bases). V dropped 6 bases and J dropped 3 bases, with 9 bases sitting between them. Per the germline V gene, CDR1 is SNHLY and CDR2 is FYNNEI. This CDR3 is 13 amino acids long. The CDR3 loop reads CASRTGLNQPQHF. The CDR3 nucleotides are TGTGCCAGCAGAACGGGACTCAATCAGCCCCAGCATTTT. The variable domain in full, with the rest retrieved from reference TRBV2 and TRBJ1-5, is EPEVTQTPSHQVTQMGQEVILRCVPISNHLYFYWYRQILGQKVEFLVSFYNNEISEKSEIFDDQFSVERPDGSNFTLKIRSTKLEDSAMYFCASRTGLNQPQHFGDGTRLSIL.

V gene TRBV28 combines with J gene TRBJ2-7, with 9 bases that match TRBD1. CDR1 MDHEN and CDR2 SYDVKM come from the germline V gene. V shed 6 bases, J shed 7 bases, and the junction held 10 bases outside the gene matches. This CDR3 has 14 residues. The CDR3 coding sequence is TGTGCCAGCAGGACCCAGGGACAGGGCTGGGAGCAGTACTTC. Amino acids: CASRTQGQGWEQYF.

The rearrangement links TRBV2 to TRBJ1-6; weak D call: TRBD1 (6 bases). From germline, CDR1 is SNHLY and CDR2 FYNNEI. V lost 4 bases and J lost 5, with 6 bases in between. The CDR3 totals 13 residues. CDR3 nucleotides: TGTGCCAGCAGTGGACAGGATAATTCACCCCTCCACTTT. Translating it yields CASSGQDNSPLHF.

The rearrangement links TRBV7-9 to TRBJ2-1; D unclear. In germline, CDR1 is SEHNR, CDR2 FQNEAQ (reference sequence). Trimming stripped 1 base from V and 7 bases from J, with 8 bases between. The CDR3 is made up of 13 amino acids. DNA of the CDR3: TGTGCCAGCAGCTTAGGCGTTAATAATGAGCAGTTCTTC. Translation gives CASSLGVNNEQFF.

This chain joins TRBV28 and TRBJ2-1, with no clear D. V was trimmed by 3 bases and J by 7 bases, leaving 7 bases between them. The CDR3 is made up of 12 amino acids. The germline CDR1 and CDR2 sequences are MDHEN and SYDVKM. The CDR3 nucleotides read TGTGCCAGCAGTTTGGTCAGAAATGAGCAGTTCTTC. Protein: CASSLVRNEQFF. Looking up the rest from reference TRBV28 and TRBJ2-1 gives the full variable domain: DVKVTQSSRYLVKRTGEKVFLECVQDMDHENMFWYRQDPGLGLRLIYFSYDVKMKEKGDIPEGYSVSREKKERFSLILESASTNQTSMYLCASSLVRNEQFFGPGTRLTVL.

In this sample, this clone turned up once. This chain links TRBV11-2 with TRBJ2-7; D might be TRBD1 (5 bases). Trimming shortened V by 1 base and J by 9 bases, and 7 bases separated the two germline ends. CDR1 and CDR2 (germline): SGHAT, FQNNGV. The CDR3 is 11 amino acids. The CDR3 reads CASSLGGAQYF. The CDR3 nucleotides read TGTGCCAGCAGCTTAGGGGGCGCGCAGTACTTC.

The J gene is TRBJ2-7, the V gene TRBV6-1; D perhaps matches TRBD1 (6 bases). Trimming left V 2 bases short and J 1 base short, with 12 bases between. This CDR3 comprises 15 residues. Germline lookup yields CDR1 MNHNS and CDR2 SASEGT. In nucleotides, the CDR3 is TGTGCCAGCAGTGAAACCGGGACACAATCCTACGAGCAGTACTTC. Protein product: CASSETGTQSYEQYF.

The chain carries TRBV6-1 and TRBJ1-1, with 8 bases fitting TRBD1. The CDR3 is 15 amino acids. V trimming: 2 bases; J trimming: 4 bases; junction bases outside the gene matches: 6. Germline CDR1 is MNHNS and CDR2 is SASEGT. The CDR3: CASSESRQGITEAFF. The CDR3 DNA follows: TGTGCCAGCAGTGAATCGAGACAGGGGATCACTGAAGCTTTCTTT.

The chain uses TRBV4-2 and TRBJ2-1, with 8 nucleotides matching TRBD2. CDR1 and CDR2 from the germline V gene are LGHNA and YNFKEQ. This CDR3 has 17 residues. The V and J ends lost 1 base and 1 base, in that order; junction bases with no gene match: 6. Written as DNA, the CDR3 is TGTGCCAGCAGCCAAGCGAGCGGGAGTCCGTCCTACAATGAGCAGTTCTTC. Translating gives CASSQASGSPSYNEQFF.